These 2 T cell receptor beta chains came from one sample sequenced in a study of Ad26.COV2.S vaccination and SARS-CoV-2 variants (dated by TCRdb to 2020 to 2023). The library was obtained by the immunoSEQ multiplex PCR assay. Entries here come from immuneACCESS through TCRdb and include only in-frame sequences with V and J called. Some clones fail to appear in such tables; in the studies checked, an unresolved V gene covers under half of the shortfall, and the cause of the remainder is unknown. Present in this sample are 350,000 to 400,000 clones, 70% to 90% of which were seen just once. The ten largest clones add up to approximately 3.7% of the sample. The treatment or condition label, read with the paper, signifies: roughly 19 received Ad26.COV2.S at low or high dose, single or two shots; 5 received placebo; per-sample allocation not given. Repertoires of vaccine and placebo recipients were sequenced from samples taken on day 63 after the first injection.

Sequenced here: peripheral blood, sampled in a trial of Ad26.COV2.S vaccine versus placebo. The origin of the receptors is a person between 18 and 65 years old who received the Ad26.COV2.S COVID-19 vaccine or a placebo.

The chain has TRBV6-1 and TRBJ1-4; 10 nucleotides match TRBD1. Germline lookup yields CDR1 MNHNS and CDR2 SASEGT. The CDR3 has 20 residues. V lost 4 bases and J lost 0; bases outside the gene matches: 14. The DNA of the CDR3 is TGTGCCAGCAGTGTCTCCATAAACCGGGACAGGGGTGCAACTAATGAAAAACTGTTTTTT. Translation gives CASSVSINRDRGATNEKLFF.

The chain uses TRBV6-1 and TRBJ1-1; no clear D gene. The germline V gene encodes CDR1 MNHNS and CDR2 SASEGT. V was clipped by 1 base and J by 0 bases, with 18 bases between them. The CDR3 contains 18 residues. The CDR3 is CASSEGSWIRSMNTEAFF. The CDR3 DNA is TGTGCCAGCAGTGAAGGATCCTGGATCCGGTCTATGAACACTGAAGCTTTCTTT.